The 8 T cell receptor beta chains presented below share a single source sample, sequenced in a study of T cell responses to AZD1222 COVID-19 vaccine. TCRdb's copy holds only in-frame clones and misses some; the assay was immunoSEQ multiplex PCR. The repertoire includes 150,000 or so clones, approximately 90% of them detected once, and 3% to 4% sits in the top ten. Here the sequenced sample was peripheral blood, taken 28 days after the second AZD1222 dose. Source of these receptors: an adult who received the AZD1222 COVID-19 vaccine.

The gene calls are TRBV27 and TRBJ2-7; 11 bases line up with TRBD2. V lost 5 bases, J lost 7 bases, and 16 bases stayed unmatched. Germline V gene lookup returns CDR1 MNHEY and CDR2 SMNVEV (reference sequence). The CDR3 spans 17 residues. The CDR3 region is CASSRISSGRTPEEQYF. The CDR3 DNA sequence: TGTGCCAGCAGTCGCATCTCTAGCGGGAGGACCCCCGAAGAGCAGTACTTC.

The V gene is TRBV6-2 or TRBV6-3, the J gene TRBJ2-3; no clear D. The CDR3 consists of 15 residues. Trimming removed 4 bases at V and 2 bases at J, with 13 bases between. CDR1 is MNHEY and CDR2 is SVGEGT in the germline V gene. This CDR3 reads CASSSWDPSTDTQYF. The CDR3 coding sequence is TGTGCCAGCAGTTCATGGGATCCCTCCACAGATACGCAGTATTTT.

The V call is TRBV9, the J call TRBJ1-2; D is perhaps TRBD1 (5 bases). The CDR3 runs 15 residues. Germline V gene sequence: CDR1 SGDLS, CDR2 YYNGEE. Trimming removed 4 bases at V and 6 bases at J, with 19 bases between. CDR3 sequence: CASSIPITGSDGYTF. CDR3 DNA sequence: TGTGCCAGCAGCATTCCCATAACAGGTTCTGATGGCTACACCTTC.

This clone has only a few counts. The chain uses TRBV20-1 and TRBJ1-2, with TRBD1 matching 7 bases. After removal of 3 bases from V and 8 bases from J, the junction contained 12 bases not matched to a gene. Germline lookup yields CDR1 DFQATT and CDR2 SNEGSKA (reference sequence). There are 14 residues in the CDR3. This CDR3 is CSASPDRVMGGYTF. As DNA, the CDR3 is TGCAGTGCTAGTCCCGACAGGGTCATGGGAGGCTACACCTTC.

The chain uses TRBV7-9 and TRBJ2-7; D unresolved. Germline assignment: CDR1 SEHNR and CDR2 FQNEAQ (reference sequence). The CDR3 is 15 amino acids. Trimming cost V 6 bases and J 6 bases, with 21 bases left between them. The CDR3 DNA reads TGTGCCAGCAGTTCCGGCCCACCCCTGGCCCCCGAGCAGTACTTC. This sequence encodes CASSSGPPLAPEQYF.

The chain recombines TRBV3-1 (or the pseudogene TRBV3-2) with TRBJ2-2; D may correspond to TRBD1 or TRBD2 (5 bases each). The CDR3 totals 16 residues. Germline-derived CDR1 and CDR2 are LGHDT and YNNKEL (reference sequence). With 3 bases removed from V and 6 bases from J, the gap between germline ends came to 17 bases. CDR3 in amino acids: CASSHTRRDPSGELFF. CDR3 nucleotides: TGTGCCAGCAGCCATACCCGCCGGGACCCTTCCGGGGAGCTGTTTTTT.

The CDR3 coding sequence is TGTGCCTGGAGCCGGGAGGGCCGCTACGAGCAGTACTTC. Protein sequence: CAWSREGRYEQYF. The V gene is TRBV30, the J gene TRBJ2-7, with 8 bases identical to TRBD2. With V trimmed by 3 bases and J by 3 bases, 4 bases remained unmatched. CDR1 is GTSNPN, CDR2 SVGIG, per germline (reference sequence). The CDR3 contains 13 residues.

The V and J genes are TRBV6-5 and TRBJ1-3, with 9 bases that match TRBD1. The V gene end was trimmed by 10 bases and the J gene end by 2 bases; junction bases not matched to a gene: 3. Looked up from germline, CDR1 is MNHEY and CDR2 is SVGAGI. The CDR3 covers 13 residues. The CDR3 sequence is CATHRGPGNTIYF. The CDR3 DNA reads as TGTGCCACCCACAGGGGGCCTGGAAACACCATATATTTT.